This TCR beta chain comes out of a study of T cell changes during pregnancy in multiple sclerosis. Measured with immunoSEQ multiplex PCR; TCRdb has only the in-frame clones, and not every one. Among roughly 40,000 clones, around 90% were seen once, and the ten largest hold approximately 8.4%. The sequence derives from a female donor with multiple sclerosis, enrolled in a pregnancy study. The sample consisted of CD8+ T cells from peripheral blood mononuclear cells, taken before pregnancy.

This chain's CDR3 is CASSPSVEHRLSYEQYF. The CDR3 nucleotides read TGTGCCAGCAGCCCCTCGGTTGAGCACCGACTTTCGTACGAGCAGTACTTC. The chain links TRBV28 to TRBJ2-7, with D unclear. Trimming pared 6 bases from V and 4 bases from J, leaving 25 bases between. CDR1 and CDR2 (germline): MDHEN, SYDVKM. The CDR3 has 17 residues.